This entry lists 14 T cell receptor beta chains sequenced from one sample in a study of T cell changes during pregnancy in multiple sclerosis. TCRdb keeps only in-frame clones here, not all; method: immunoSEQ multiplex PCR. The table has approximately 48,000 clones, under 95% seen once. The starting material was CD8+ T cells from peripheral blood mononuclear cells, obtained before pregnancy. The receptors were sampled from a female donor with multiple sclerosis, enrolled in a pregnancy study.

The chain uses TRBV4-2 and TRBJ2-3; 10 positions match TRBD2. The ends lost 0 bases at V and 4 bases at J; junction bases unmatched: 7. The CDR3 sequence is 17 residues long. Germline V gene sequence: CDR1 LGHNA, CDR2 YNFKEQ. This chain's CDR3 is CASSQDLSGGAADTQYF. CDR3 sequence (DNA): TGTGCCAGCAGCCAAGATCTCAGCGGGGGGGCCGCAGATACGCAGTATTTT.

The gene calls are TRBV5-5 and TRBJ1-1, with D uncertain. Trimming shortened V by 0 bases and J by 8 bases, and 8 bases separated the two germline ends. The CDR3 has 12 residues. The germline gives CDR1 SGHKS, CDR2 YYEKEE (reference sequence). CDR3 amino acids: CASSLAGSEAFF. In nucleotides, the CDR3 is TGTGCCAGCAGCTTGGCAGGCTCGGAAGCTTTCTTT.

The chain uses TRBV27 and TRBJ1-1, with 7 bases identical to TRBD1. Germline CDR1 is MNHEY and CDR2 is SMNVEV (reference sequence). V lost 4 bases to trimming and J lost 0 bases; unmatched junction nucleotides: 8. This CDR3 has 16 amino acids. Here the CDR3 DNA reads TGTGCCAGCAGTTCCCGACAGGGACTCATGAACACTGAAGCTTTCTTT. Residues: CASSSRQGLMNTEAFF.

The CDR3 region has the DNA TGTGCCAGCAGCATCCGAGGGGGCAGGGTGAGCTACATGAACACTGAAGCTTTCTTT. As protein: CASSIRGGRVSYMNTEAFF. This sequence joins TRBV5-6 and TRBJ1-1, with 7 bases fitting TRBD1. The CDR3 is 19 amino acids. The ends lost 4 bases at V and 0 bases at J; junction bases unmatched: 18. CDR1 is SGHDT and CDR2 is YYEEEE in the germline V gene.

This clone is deemed large (0.1 to 1%). At the DNA level, this CDR3 is encoded by other sequences in the same sample as well. The CDR3 sequence: CASSLSGQGAYEQYF. The DNA for the CDR3 is TGTGCCAGCAGTTTATCGGGACAGGGGGCTTACGAGCAGTACTTC. The chain carries TRBV27 and TRBJ2-7, with 12 bases aligning to TRBD1. J gave up 4 bases and V 0 bases, and 1 base lay outside the gene matches. From germline, CDR1 is MNHEY and CDR2 SMNVEV (reference sequence). The CDR3 extends over 15 amino acids.

The CDR3 protein is CASGDSLNEKLFF. The DNA for the CDR3 is TGTGCCAGCGGCGACAGTCTGAATGAAAAACTGTTTTTT. The chain uses TRBV7-9 and TRBJ1-4; the D gene is possibly TRBD1 (5 bases). The ends were cut back, 8 bases at V and 5 bases at J, with 12 bases in the middle. Germline assignment: CDR1 SEHNR and CDR2 FQNEAQ (reference sequence). There are 13 residues in the CDR3.

This chain uses TRBV29-1 with TRBJ2-7; tentatively, D is TRBD2 (6 bases). The CDR3 spans 12 residues. V was clipped by 5 bases and J by 4 bases, with 12 bases between them. Germline V gives CDR1 SQVTM, CDR2 ANQGSEA. DNA of the CDR3: TGCAGCGTTAGGGGAGGTGGGTACGAGCAGTACTTC. This translates into CSVRGGGYEQYF.

In this sample, this clone turned up a few times. This chain connects TRBV1 to TRBJ2-3; the table's D call of TRBD2 was not tested on the DNA. TRBV1 counts as a pseudogene. CDR3 size: 19 residues. The CDR3 DNA reads TGCACCAGCAGCCAAGAAAGCCCTACCAGCGGGAGGTCCACAGATACGCAGTATTTT. The encoded protein is CTSSQESPTSGRSTDTQYF.

As DNA, the CDR3 is TGTGCCAGCAGCTCGAAAGGCCTCGGGGGATTCTACGAGCAGTACTTC. Its protein is CASSSKGLGGFYEQYF. This chain uses TRBV7-9 with TRBJ2-7, with D perhaps TRBD2 (6 bases). The CDR3 extends over 16 amino acids. The V end lost 4 bases, the J end lost 3 bases, and 19 bases lay between the germline ends. Germline V gene lookup returns CDR1 SEHNR and CDR2 FQNEAQ (reference sequence).

V is TRBV7-6 and J is TRBJ2-1, with TRBD2 matching 8 bases. This CDR3 comprises 17 residues. The V gene end was trimmed by 2 bases and the J gene end by 7 bases; junction bases not matched to a gene: 13. The germline gives CDR1 SGHVS, CDR2 FNYEAQ. Here the CDR3 DNA reads TGTGCCAGCAGCTTAAGGTGGGGCGGGGGGCCAGGGAATGAGCAGTTCTTC. The encoded protein is CASSLRWGGGPGNEQFF.

The chain has TRBV14 and TRBJ1-1; D ambiguous. With 3 bases removed from V and 4 bases from J, the gap between germline ends came to 9 bases. CDR3 length: 13 amino acids. The germline gives CDR1 SGHDN, CDR2 FVKESK. The CDR3 DNA reads as TGTGCCAGCAGCCAGAGGGTGGGCACTGAAGCTTTCTTT. Encoded protein: CASSQRVGTEAFF.

The V call is TRBV5-6, the J call TRBJ2-3; a possible D gene is TRBD1 (6 bases). Germline V gene data show CDR1 as SGHDT and CDR2 as YYEEEE. V shed 4 bases and J shed 5 bases, with 11 bases lying between them. This CDR3 comprises 13 residues. The CDR3 spells CASSPPGEDTQYF. The CDR3 nucleotides read TGTGCCAGCAGCCCTCCAGGGGAAGATACGCAGTATTTT.

Only one count was recorded for this clone. The chain employs TRBV9 and TRBJ2-3; 8 bases line up with TRBD2. Losses at the gene ends were 0 bases for V and 2 bases for J; bases not matched to a gene: 11. Germline CDR1 is SGDLS and CDR2 is YYNGEE. The length of the CDR3 is 18 residues. CDR3 in DNA: TGTGCCAGCAGCGTAGCGCGGTCGGGGGGGCCTAACACAGATACGCAGTATTTT. Translation: CASSVARSGGPNTDTQYF.

The chain uses TRBV9 and TRBJ2-5; weak D call: TRBD2 (6 bases). The CDR3 has 15 residues. The V end was cut by 0 bases, the J end by 2 bases, with 11 bases between. Germline V gene data show CDR1 as SGDLS and CDR2 as YYNGEE. CDR3 nucleotide sequence: TGTGCCAGCAGCGTAGGCGGGGACCTTCAAGAGACCCAGTACTTC. Translated: CASSVGGDLQETQYF.